Described below is a single T cell receptor (beta chain) sequence and its context. Per germline, CDR1 LNHNV and CDR2 YYDKDF (reference sequence). CDR3 size: 13 residues. The V and J ends lost 5 bases and 1 base respectively, with 8 bases between them. RNA amounts of roughly 0.45 to 1 ug underwent reverse transcription with random hexamers. It was immunoSEQ multiplex PCR that amplified TCR beta CDR3 across 54 Vbeta and 13 Jbeta. MiXCR was run by TCRdb on the immunoSEQ multiplex PCR reads, yielding one entry per CDR3 protein. The repertoire holds about 200,000 distinct CDR3 sequences, approximately 95% seen once, with less than 0.11% in the top ten. This sample is drawn from a study of CD8 T cells in Susac syndrome.

Sequencing was done on a sample of CD4+ T cells from PBMCs. The sequence was collected from a human donor in good health. V gene TRBV15 combines with J gene TRBJ1-1; D not resolved. CDR3 region: CATSQGRNTEAFF. CDR3 DNA sequence: TGTGCCACCAGCCAAGGCAGGAACACTGAAGCTTTCTTT.